One T cell receptor (beta chain) is described in this entry. The entry originates in a study of regulatory and conventional T cells in RAG deficiency. This table comes from immunoSEQ multiplex PCR, and its TCRdb copy is limited to in-frame clones, with some not included. The sample has under 25,000 clones; approximately 96% are singletons. Genomic DNA came from blood conventional CD4+ T cells gated CD25-low CD127-high. The length of the CDR3 is 12 residues. V lost 5 bases and J 9 bases, leaving 8 bases between the germline ends. Germline loops: CDR1 SNHLY, CDR2 FYNNEI. In addition, the sample was reused for a study of regulatory T cells. As reported in that work: Amplification used 52 TRBV primers and 13 TRBJ primers.

The chain uses TRBV2 and TRBJ1-6; TRBD1 might be the D (6 bases). This receptor was taken from a human donor in good health. Source material: CD25- CD4+ T cells sorted from blood. The CDR3 DNA sequence: TGTGCCAGCAGTCTAGGGGGTTCACCCCTCCACTTT. Translating gives CASSLGGSPLHF.